The 18 T cell receptor beta chains below were found in one sample sequenced in a study of T-cell reconstitution after alpha-beta-depleted transplantation in children. The TCRbeta library incorporated unique molecular identifiers. In TCRdb, the PCR reads were re-called with MiXCR into one record per CDR3 protein. The table has 200,000 to 250,000 distinct CDR3 sequences, approximately 12% seen once; the top ten hold about 2.6%. The sequenced sample was PBMCs from the stem cell graft donor, obtained from the stem cell graft. These receptors all come from a human donor who donated a stem cell graft to a child with acute lymphoblastic leukemia.

This clonotype was recorded a few times. The chain links TRBV10-3 to TRBJ2-7; 11 bases are a match to TRBD1. The CDR3 has 15 amino acids. Trimming cost V 5 bases and J 6 bases; bases outside gene matches: 9. CDR1 is ENHRY, CDR2 SYGVKD, per germline. The CDR3 loop reads CAISRTGGDSIEQYF. DNA for the CDR3: TGTGCCATCAGTCGGACAGGGGGCGACAGTATCGAGCAGTACTTC.

This clonotype was seen a single time. Mismatch with germline at one junction end may stem from a read error. The DNA for the CDR3 is TGCAGGGCTAGCGGGGGGCCGGGGGAGACCCAGTACTTC. Its translation is CRASGGPGETQYF. The genes are TRBV20-1 and TRBJ2-5, with 11 positions matching TRBD2. Germline-derived CDR1 and CDR2 are DFQATT and SNEGSKA (reference sequence). This CDR3 spans 13 amino acids.

The sample holds many counts of this clonotype. The genes are TRBV6-5 and TRBJ2-2; D unresolved. The CDR3 is made up of 12 amino acids. The ends were cut back, 0 bases at V and 7 bases at J, with 3 bases in the middle. Germline-derived CDR1 and CDR2 are MNHEY and SVGAGI. For the CDR3, the DNA is TGTGCCAGCAGTTACTCGGGCGGGGAGCTGTTTTTT. This encodes CASSYSGGELFF.

V is TRBV29-1 and J is TRBJ2-6, with a tentative D call TRBD2 (7 bases). The CDR3 has 16 amino acids. Germline CDR1 and CDR2: SQVTM and ANQGSEA. V was trimmed by 6 bases and J by 2 bases, leaving 17 bases between them. This CDR3 reads CSVGGTSSTGANVLTF. The CDR3 region has the DNA TGCAGCGTGGGGGGGACATCATCTACTGGGGCCAACGTCCTGACTTTC.

At least ten counts were recorded for this clonotype. The chain uses TRBV20-1 and TRBJ1-2; D gene uncertain. V lost 3 bases and J 2 bases, leaving 10 bases between the germline ends. The CDR3 is made up of 13 amino acids. Germline V gives CDR1 DFQATT, CDR2 SNEGSKA (reference sequence). CDR3 region: CSASGHPNYGYTF. Written as DNA, the CDR3 is TGCAGTGCTAGTGGTCACCCGAACTATGGCTACACCTTC.

This clonotype appeared many times. The V gene is TRBV6-2 or TRBV6-3, the J gene TRBJ2-2, with D possibly being TRBD1 (6 bases). The CDR3 length is 15 residues. Germline CDR1 and CDR2: MNHEY and SVGEGT. V lost 8 bases and J 3 bases, leaving 16 bases between the germline ends. CDR3 in amino acids: CASRTSGADTGELFF. The CDR3 region has the DNA TGTGCCAGCCGAACCTCAGGGGCAGACACCGGGGAGCTGTTTTTT.

At least ten counts were recorded for this clonotype. The chain is built from TRBV20-1 and TRBJ1-2; unclear D gene. The germline V gene has CDR1 DFQATT and CDR2 SNEGSKA (reference sequence). The V end lost 0 bases, the J end lost 4 bases, and 15 bases lay between the germline ends. The CDR3 sequence is 15 residues long. The CDR3: CSARDSSGAPYGYTF. The DNA of the CDR3 is TGCAGTGCTAGAGATTCCTCAGGTGCTCCCTATGGCTACACCTTC.

This clonotype was seen at least ten times. V is TRBV7-2 and J is TRBJ1-4, with D maybe TRBD1 (5 bases). Germline V gene data show CDR1 as SGHTA and CDR2 as FQGNSA. V was trimmed by 9 bases and J by 4 bases, leaving 18 bases between them. CDR3 length equals 15 residues. As DNA, the CDR3 is TGTGCCAGTCTGACTAGCGGGACCCATAATGAAAAACTGTTTTTT. Translated, it gives CASLTSGTHNEKLFF.

This chain uses TRBV6-5 with TRBJ1-5; perhaps TRBD1 as D (6 bases). CDR3 length equals 13 residues. V lost 8 bases and J 3 bases, leaving 11 bases between the germline ends. Germline V gives CDR1 MNHEY, CDR2 SVGAGI. This CDR3 reads CASLRDNNQPQHF. The CDR3 DNA reads TGTGCCAGCCTTAGGGACAACAATCAGCCCCAGCATTTT.

In the case of this clonotype: A much larger clone is a single base away; this may be a read error. The genes are TRBV5-5 and TRBJ1-2, with TRBD1 matching 8 bases. CDR1 and CDR2 (germline): SGHKS, YYEKEE (reference sequence). The CDR3 sequence is 15 residues long. The CDR3 sequence: CASSPTTGANYGDTF. The CDR3 DNA sequence: TGTGCCAGCAGCCCGACGACAGGGGCTAACTATGGCGACACCTTC.

Many counts were recorded for this clonotype. V usage is TRBV5-1 and J usage is TRBJ2-2, with D perhaps matching TRBD1 (6 bases). The CDR3 is made up of 14 amino acids. In germline, CDR1 is SGHRS, CDR2 YFSETQ. The V end lost 0 bases, the J end lost 5 bases, and 8 bases lay between the germline ends. CDR3 in DNA: TGCGCCAGCAGCTTGGGAGACAGGACCGGGGAGCTGTTTTTT. Translating it yields CASSLGDRTGELFF.

The sample holds many counts of this clonotype. The rearrangement joins TRBV9 to TRBJ2-1, with 12 bases matching TRBD2. The CDR3 totals 15 residues. V gave up 2 bases and J gave up 7 bases; unmatched junction bases: 4. In germline, CDR1 is SGDLS, CDR2 YYNGEE. CDR3 residues: CASSVGLAGFNEQFF. In nucleotides, the CDR3 is TGTGCCAGCAGCGTTGGACTAGCGGGATTTAATGAGCAGTTCTTC. The full variable domain, its missing parts supplied by reference TRBV9 and TRBJ2-1, is DSGVTQTPKHLITATGQRVTLRCSPRSGDLSVYWYQQSLDQGLQFLIQYYNGEERAKGNILERFSAQQFPDLHSELNLSSLELGDSALYFCASSVGLAGFNEQFFGPGTRLTVL.

This clonotype was recorded at least ten times. The chain recombines TRBV10-3 with TRBJ2-7, with a weak D call TRBD1 (6 bases). The CDR3 totals 14 residues. Germline loops: CDR1 ENHRY, CDR2 SYGVKD. Trimming took off 2 bases at V and 4 bases at J, with 12 bases between the two ends. The CDR3 here is CAISETGTLYEQYF. In DNA form, the CDR3 reads TGTGCCATCAGTGAGACAGGGACCCTATACGAGCAGTACTTC.

The chain couples TRBV5-6 to TRBJ2-7; 10 bases match TRBD1. CDR3 length equals 19 residues. Germline assignment: CDR1 SGHDT and CDR2 YYEEEE. V dropped 0 bases and J dropped 3; count of bases not matched to a gene: 15. CDR3 residues: CASSLGPGQGSKFYYEQYF. In DNA form, the CDR3 reads TGTGCCAGCAGCTTGGGACCGGGACAGGGGAGCAAATTTTACTACGAGCAGTACTTC.

This clonotype was counted ten times or more. The genes are TRBV5-1 and TRBJ1-2; 10 positions agree with TRBD1. CDR1 and CDR2 from the germline V gene are SGHRS and YFSETQ. CDR3 size: 14 residues. After removal of 3 bases from V and 3 bases from J, the junction contained 2 bases not matched to a gene. The chain's CDR3 is CASSSGTGDYGYTF. The CDR3, as DNA: TGCGCCAGCAGCTCAGGGACAGGGGACTATGGCTACACCTTC.

The table lists this clonotype with many counts. The chain combines TRBV7-2 with TRBJ2-5; no clear D gene. Germline lookup yields CDR1 SGHTA and CDR2 FQGNSA. Trimming stripped 1 base from V and 1 base from J, with 7 bases between. The CDR3 consists of 14 residues. The CDR3 nucleotides are TGTGCCAGCAGCTTAGTACCCCTCCAAGAGACCCAGTACTTC. Protein product: CASSLVPLQETQYF.

CDR3 sequence: CASSPAYDLAKNIQYF. The CDR3 DNA is TGTGCCAGCAGTCCCGCCTATGACTTAGCCAAAAACATTCAGTACTTC. The genes are TRBV28 and TRBJ2-4, with D uncertain. In germline, CDR1 is MDHEN, CDR2 SYDVKM. V lost 5 bases and J 0 bases, leaving 14 bases between the germline ends. The CDR3 totals 16 residues.

This clonotype was seen ten or more times. This chain joins TRBV6-5 and TRBJ2-3; the D is unclear. CDR3 length equals 14 residues. The V end was cut by 5 bases, the J end by 2 bases, with 11 bases between. Germline V gene sequence: CDR1 MNHEY, CDR2 SVGAGI. The CDR3 sequence: CASSPDGITDTQYF. The CDR3 DNA sequence: TGTGCCAGCAGTCCGGACGGAATCACAGATACGCAGTATTTT.